The 17 T cell receptor beta chains below were found in one sample sequenced in a study of shared clonotypes between healthy human individuals. Libraries were prepared by immunoSEQ multiplex PCR; TCRdb keeps only in-frame clonotypes and omits some of them. The sample has roughly 480,000 clones; around three quarters are singletons. The source material was PBMCs. These receptors originate from a woman between 40 and 50 years old in good health. Some clones in this sample may be carry-over from other donors' samples.

The V and J genes are TRBV7-9 and TRBJ1-4; TRBD1 matches 7 bases. The CDR3 is 14 amino acids. The V gene end was trimmed by 7 bases and the J gene end by 5 bases; junction bases not matched to a gene: 7. The V gene's germline CDR1 is SEHNR and CDR2 FQNEAQ (reference sequence). The CDR3 loop is CASKRDSQNEKLFF. CDR3 nucleotide sequence: TGTGCCAGCAAACGGGACAGCCAAAATGAAAAACTGTTTTTT.

V usage is TRBV6-5 and J usage is TRBJ2-2, with 8 bases that match TRBD1. CDR3 size: 14 residues. Germline loops: CDR1 MNHEY, CDR2 SVGAGI. Trimming cost V 5 bases and J 7 bases; bases outside gene matches: 6. CDR3 sequence (DNA): TGTGCCAGCAGTCAGGGGGCGTTCGGCGGGGAGCTGTTTTTT. It codes for CASSQGAFGGELFF.

The chain joins TRBV9 to TRBJ2-1; a weak D match, TRBD2 (5 bases). The length of the CDR3 is 17 residues. Trimming removed 0 bases from V and 7 bases from J, with 20 bases in between. Germline assignment: CDR1 SGDLS and CDR2 YYNGEE. The chain's CDR3 is CASSVGGGYTRRNEQFF. As DNA, the CDR3 is TGTGCCAGCAGCGTAGGCGGAGGTTACACCCGTCGGAATGAGCAGTTCTTC.

V gene TRBV5-4 combines with J gene TRBJ2-2, with TRBD2 identical over 13 bases. With V trimmed by 4 bases and J by 5 bases, 5 bases remained unmatched. This CDR3 has 16 residues. Per the germline V gene, CDR1 is SGHNT and CDR2 is YYREEE (reference sequence). CDR3 nucleotide sequence: TGTGCCAGCAGCCCCCGGACTAGCGGGGGAACCGGGGAGCTGTTTTTT. Its protein product is CASSPRTSGGTGELFF.

The chain carries TRBV10-3 and TRBJ2-1, with D perhaps being TRBD1 or TRBD2 (5 bases each). CDR1 is ENHRY and CDR2 is SYGVKD in the germline V gene. V lost 10 bases, J lost 8 bases, and 9 bases lay in between. The CDR3 runs 10 residues. The CDR3 region is CATGTYEQFF. CDR3 DNA: TGTGCCACCGGGACCTATGAGCAGTTCTTC.

This chain joins TRBV7-8 and TRBJ2-3; perhaps D is TRBD1 or TRBD2 (7 bases each). V dropped 5 bases and J dropped 1 base, with 25 bases sitting between them. The CDR3 contains 19 residues. Germline V gives CDR1 SGHVS, CDR2 FQNEAQ. CDR3 DNA: TGTGCCAGCAGCCCCGAGGGGGCGGGAGTCGTAGGCGGCACAGATACGCAGTATTTT. It codes for CASSPEGAGVVGGTDTQYF. Combining the CDR3 with reference TRBV7-8 and TRBJ2-3 gives the whole variable domain GAGVSQSPRYKVAKRGQDVALRCDPISGHVSLFWYQQALGQGPEFLTYFQNEAQLDKSGLPSDRFFAERPEGSVSTLKIQRTQQEDSAVYLCASSPEGAGVVGGTDTQYFGPGTRLTVL.

The chain combines TRBV18 with TRBJ2-2; TRBD1 might be the D (6 bases). V was cut by 6 bases and J by 2 bases, with 13 bases left in between. CDR1 and CDR2 from the germline V gene are KGHSH and LQKENI. The CDR3 covers 15 residues. CDR3 amino acids: CASSRDKPNTGELFF. The CDR3 bases are TGTGCCAGCTCCCGGGACAAGCCCAACACCGGGGAGCTGTTTTTT.

The V gene is TRBV4-3, the J gene TRBJ2-1; the D gene is possibly TRBD2 (6 bases). Germline V gene sequence: CDR1 LGHNA, CDR2 YSLEER. V lost 0 bases to trimming and J lost 7 bases, with 16 bases between them. This CDR3 spans 16 amino acids. CDR3 DNA: TGCGCCAGCAGCCAAGAGGGACTCCCCTCGGAAAATGAGCAGTTCTTC. Its translation: CASSQEGLPSENEQFF.

Worth noting for this clone: Only one base separates this from a far larger clonotype, so it likely reflects a read error. In the same sample, other DNA sequences code for this CDR3. For the CDR3, the DNA is TGTGCCAGCAGGGCAGGGTCCTGGGCGCAGCCCCAACATTTT. Amino acids: CASRAGSWAQPQHF. The J gene is TRBJ1-5, the V gene TRBV28; possibly TRBD1 for D (5 bases). This CDR3 is 14 amino acids long. The germline CDR1 and CDR2 sequences are MDHEN and SYDVKM. Full variable domain (missing parts from reference TRBV28 and TRBJ1-5): DVKVTQSSRYLVKRTGEKVFLECVQDMDHENMFWYRQDPGLGLRLIYFSYDVKMKEKGDIPEGYSVSREKKERFSLILESASTNQTSMYLCASRAGSWAQPQHFGDGTRLSIL.

This clone was seen only a few times. This chain connects TRBV6-5 to TRBJ2-7, with D perhaps TRBD1 or TRBD2 (6 bases each). There are 10 residues in the CDR3. The germline CDR1 and CDR2 sequences are MNHEY and SVGAGI. The CDR3 DNA reads TGTGCGACGAGGGGGGTTTATGAGTACTTC. Translated: CATRGVYEYF.

The chain links TRBV6-6 to TRBJ2-3; D remains unclear. CDR1 is MNHNY, CDR2 SVGAGI, per germline (reference sequence). The V and J ends lost 6 bases and 4 bases respectively, with 5 bases between them. The CDR3 is made up of 11 amino acids. CDR3 DNA: TGTGCCAGCAGCCGGGCAGATACGCAGTATTTT. Its protein is CASSRADTQYF.

The CDR3 protein is CATSQEFLAVGTDTQYF. In DNA form, the CDR3 reads TGTGCCACCAGCCAAGAATTCCTAGCTGTGGGCACAGATACGCAGTATTTT. V gene TRBV15 combines with J gene TRBJ2-3, with D perhaps matching TRBD2 (5 bases). CDR1 and CDR2 (germline): LNHNV, YYDKDF (reference sequence). The CDR3 runs to 17 residues. Trimming took 5 bases from V and 1 from J, leaving 19 bases between them.

For this clone: Other DNA sequences in this specimen translate into the identical CDR3. V is TRBV5-1 and J is TRBJ2-7; perhaps TRBD2 as D (6 bases). CDR1 and CDR2 (germline): SGHRS, YFSETQ. The CDR3 contains 14 residues. V shed 0 bases and J shed 0 bases, with 7 bases lying between them. CDR3 DNA: TGCGCCAGCAGCTTGGCCGGGGGCTCCTACGAGCAGTACTTC. Translation gives CASSLAGGSYEQYF.

V usage is TRBV7-2 and J usage is TRBJ2-4, with D unresolved. Germline V CDR1 and CDR2: SGHTA, FQGNSA. This CDR3 spans 14 amino acids. V was trimmed by 5 bases and J by 0 bases, leaving 8 bases between them. For the CDR3, the DNA is TGTGCCAGCAGCAGACGACTAGCCAAAAACATTCAGTACTTC. It translates to CASSRRLAKNIQYF. The full variable domain, completed using reference TRBV7-2 and TRBJ2-4, is GAGVSQSPSNKVTEKGKDVELRCDPISGHTALYWYRQSLGQGLEFLIYFQGNSAPDKSGLPSDRFSAERTGGSVSTLTIQRTQQEDSAVYLCASSRRLAKNIQYFGAGTRLSVL.

The table lists this clone with a count of one. V gene TRBV2 combines with J gene TRBJ1-1; D gene ambiguous. Trimming removed 6 bases at V and 4 bases at J, with 12 bases between. CDR3 length equals 13 residues. Germline CDR1 and CDR2: SNHLY and FYNNEI. The CDR3 loop is CASRSGVSTEAFF. CDR3 nucleotides: TGTGCCAGCAGGTCTGGGGTTAGCACTGAAGCTTTCTTT.

The chain recombines TRBV10-3 with TRBJ1-2, with D perhaps matching TRBD1 (6 bases). This CDR3 has 12 amino acids. Germline assignment: CDR1 ENHRY and CDR2 SYGVKD. Trimming stripped 11 bases from V and 5 bases from J, with 15 bases between. This CDR3 is CAHGQFLYGYTF. For the CDR3, the DNA is TGTGCCCATGGACAGTTTTTGTATGGCTACACCTTC.

The CDR3 DNA reads TGTGCCAGCAGCGTAGCAGGCCCACGAGATGGCTACACCTTC. This codes for CASSVAGPRDGYTF. The V gene is TRBV9, the J gene TRBJ1-2; D ambiguous. V lost 0 bases and J lost 6, with 12 bases in between. The CDR3 has 14 amino acids. The germline CDR1 and CDR2 sequences are SGDLS and YYNGEE.